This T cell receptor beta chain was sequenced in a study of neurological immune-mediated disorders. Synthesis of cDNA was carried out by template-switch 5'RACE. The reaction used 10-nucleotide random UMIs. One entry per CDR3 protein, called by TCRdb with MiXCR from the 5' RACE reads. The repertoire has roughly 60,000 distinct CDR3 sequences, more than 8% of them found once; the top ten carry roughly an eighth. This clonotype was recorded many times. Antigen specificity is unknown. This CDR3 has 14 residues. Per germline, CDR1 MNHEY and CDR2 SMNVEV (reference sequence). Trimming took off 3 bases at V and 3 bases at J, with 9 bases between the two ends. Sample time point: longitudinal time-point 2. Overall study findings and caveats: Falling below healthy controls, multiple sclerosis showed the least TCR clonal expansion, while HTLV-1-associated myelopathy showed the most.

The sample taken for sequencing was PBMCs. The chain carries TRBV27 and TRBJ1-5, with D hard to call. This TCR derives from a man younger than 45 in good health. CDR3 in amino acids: CASSFNPVNQPQHF. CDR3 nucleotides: TGTGCCAGCAGTTTCAACCCGGTCAATCAGCCCCAGCATTTT.